Presented here are 3 T cell receptor beta chains from one specimen sequenced in a study of OX40 agonist ivuxolimab in advanced cancers. Assay used: immunoSEQ multiplex PCR; TCRdb lists only in-frame clones, some missing. The table shows about 77,000 clones, with roughly 80% occurring only once. The sample was CD4+ or CD8+ T cells sorted from blood, taken in a trial of the OX40 agonist ivuxolimab. These receptors originate from an adult with an advanced solid tumor such as melanoma, head and neck, liver or kidney cancer.

V and J are TRBV5-1 and TRBJ2-5, with TRBD1 matching over 8 bases. Germline-derived CDR1 and CDR2 are SGHRS and YFSETQ. The CDR3 runs to 14 residues. The ends lost 4 bases at V and 5 bases at J; junction bases unmatched: 7. Here the CDR3 DNA reads TGCGCCAGCAGCACGGGACAGGCGGGGGAGACCCAGTACTTC. This sequence encodes CASSTGQAGETQYF.

The chain uses TRBV6-6 and TRBJ2-7; tentatively, D is TRBD1 or TRBD2 (6 bases each). The germline gives CDR1 MNHNY, CDR2 SVGAGI (reference sequence). The CDR3 runs to 15 residues. Trimming stripped 6 bases from V and 4 bases from J, with 19 bases between. This CDR3 reads CASRPAGGPTYEQYF. The CDR3 DNA is TGTGCCAGCAGGCCCGCCGGGGGCCCCACTTACGAGCAGTACTTC.

CDR3 region: CAISGPGQLYEQFF. The CDR3 DNA follows: TGTGCCATCAGTGGACCGGGACAGTTATATGAGCAGTTCTTC. The chain recombines TRBV10-3 with TRBJ2-1; 7 bases line up with TRBD1. With V trimmed by 4 bases and J by 8 bases, 8 bases remained unmatched. This CDR3 is built from 14 residues. The germline V gene encodes CDR1 ENHRY and CDR2 SYGVKD.